The clone carrying this TCR beta chain was observed a single time. The antigen remains undetermined. The sample comes from a study of Ad26.COV2.S vaccination and SARS-CoV-2 variants. The overall study: By the intramuscular route, Ad26.COV2.S was given once, or twice 56 days apart.

Study-wide points: Analyses of TCR breadth and depth may have underestimated total T cell responses.

Generated by immunoSEQ multiplex PCR, the TCRdb table keeps only in-frame clones and is missing some. The sample has approximately 410,000 clones; 85% to 90% are singletons. Treatment meaning: about 20 received Ad26.COV2.S at low or high dose, single or two shots; a few received placebo; per-sample allocation not given. The samples were gathered on day 63 after the first injection of vaccine or placebo. The V gene lost 3 bases and the J gene lost 5 bases, with 10 bases spanning the gap. The CDR3 has 13 residues. Germline V gives CDR1 MGHRA, CDR2 YSYEKL. The source is a person aged 18-65 years who received the Ad26.COV2.S COVID-19 vaccine or a placebo. This chain joins TRBV4-1 and TRBJ2-5; no reliable D call. The specimen comprised peripheral blood, sampled in a trial of Ad26.COV2.S vaccine versus placebo. This CDR3 is CASSQLMGETQYF. DNA of the CDR3: TGCGCCAGCAGCCAGTTAATGGGGGAGACCCAGTACTTC.